The T cell receptor beta chain described here comes from a study of shared clonotypes between healthy human individuals. At the level of the study: Used for every donor were three CD4 naive, three CD4 memory, two CD8 naive and one CD8 memory plate. Findings and limits, study-wide: When naive CD4 clonotypes were compared across a handful of donors, 5% to 5.5% were shared.

CD45RO negativity and positive selection for CCR7 defined naive CD8 cells, a population that excluded terminally differentiated effector memory CD45RA+ cells. Note on this clone: Its antigen is unidentified. At the DNA level, this CDR3 is encoded by other sequences in the same sample as well.

Sequencing was performed with immunoSEQ multiplex PCR; in TCRdb, only in-frame clones are kept and a portion is missing. Of roughly 2 million clones in the sample, roughly 95% were seen once. After removal of 1 base from V and 2 bases from J, the junction contained 5 bases not matched to a gene. The CDR3 runs 16 residues. Germline V gene data show CDR1 as SGDLS and CDR2 as YYNGEE. This TCR was recovered from a man between 18 and 35 years old in good health. The sequenced sample was naive CD8+ T cells sorted from blood. The rearrangement links TRBV9 to TRBJ2-3; 9 bases are shared with TRBD2. DNA of the CDR3: TGTGCCAGCAGCGTACGTCTAGCGGGGCCCACAGATACGCAGTATTTT. Protein product: CASSVRLAGPTDTQYF.